This TCR beta chain derives from a study of T-cell reconstitution after alpha-beta-depleted transplantation in children. A TCRbeta library incorporating unique molecular identifiers was prepared. TCRdb itself ran the PCR reads through MiXCR, one entry per CDR3 protein. The sample yields hundreds of thousands of distinct CDR3 sequences, roughly 15% seen once. This clonotype showed up many times. Trimming removed 0 bases from V and 2 bases from J, with 18 bases in between. The CDR3 is 18 amino acids. Germline V lookup: CDR1 SGHTA, CDR2 FQGNSA. The sample here was PBMCs from the stem cell graft donor, taken from the stem cell graft. The chain uses TRBV7-2 and TRBJ2-3; D possibly corresponds to TRBD1 (5 bases). This TCR was sampled from a human donor who donated a stem cell graft to a child with acute myeloid leukemia. In nucleotides, the CDR3 is TGTGCCAGCAGCTTAGCTCCACAGCCAGGGTCTTCCACAGATACGCAGTATTTT. It codes for CASSLAPQPGSSTDTQYF. The full variable domain, its missing parts supplied by reference TRBV7-2 and TRBJ2-3, is GAGVSQSPSNKVTEKGKDVELRCDPISGHTALYWYRQSLGQGLEFLIYFQGNSAPDKSGLPSDRFSAERTGGSVSTLTIQRTQQEDSAVYLCASSLAPQPGSSTDTQYFGPGTRLTVL.